Below are 27 T cell receptor beta chains sequenced from a single sample in a study of T cells in Graves' hyperthyroidism and ophthalmopathy. It was RNA transcripts that yielded the amplified TCR beta CDR3 regions. HTBI primers were used for first-round RT-PCR of the TCR CDR3. From the multiplex PCR reads, TCRdb called clonotypes with MiXCR, one entry per CDR3 protein. This table holds 300,000 to 450,000 distinct CDR3 sequences, 15% to 20% found once. Sequencing was performed on blood. Receptors originate from a woman in her 30s with Graves' hyperthyroidism that later progressed to Graves' ophthalmopathy.

CDR3 sequence (DNA): TGTGCCAGCAAAACAGCGGGAGTCCCCTACAATGAGCAGTTCTTC. Its protein is CASKTAGVPYNEQFF. This chain connects TRBV6-2 or TRBV6-3 to TRBJ2-1; 8 nucleotides align to TRBD2. The CDR3 runs 15 residues. The J segment lost 2 bases and the V segment lost 7 bases, leaving 7 bases of the junction unmatched. The germline CDR1 and CDR2 sequences are MNHEY and SVGEGT.

The table lists this clonotype with many counts. The CDR3 loop is CASSEGTGAAEAFF. CDR3 coding DNA: TGCGCCAGCAGCGAAGGGACAGGGGCCGCTGAAGCTTTCTTT. V is TRBV5-1 and J is TRBJ1-1, with 10 bases identical to TRBD1. The CDR3 is made up of 14 amino acids. Trimming at V came to 4 bases and at J to 6 bases, leaving 6 bases not matched to a gene. The V gene's germline CDR1 is SGHRS and CDR2 YFSETQ.

This chain uses TRBV29-1 with TRBJ2-1; D remains unclear. The ends were cut back, 6 bases at V and 2 bases at J, with 5 bases in the middle. The germline CDR1 and CDR2 sequences are SQVTM and ANQGSEA. The CDR3 runs 11 residues. CDR3 sequence reads: CSVRPYNEQFF. In DNA form, the CDR3 reads TGCAGCGTCAGACCCTACAATGAGCAGTTCTTC.

The chain employs TRBV6-1 and TRBJ1-1; TRBD1 aligns across 7 bases. CDR3 length: 14 residues. Germline V gives CDR1 MNHNS, CDR2 SASEGT. The V gene end was trimmed by 5 bases and the J gene end by 4 bases; junction bases not matched to a gene: 7. The CDR3 is CASSRQGSVTEAFF. The CDR3 region has the DNA TGTGCCAGCAGTCGACAGGGTTCCGTCACTGAAGCTTTCTTT.

This clonotype was counted many times. The chain combines TRBV27 with TRBJ2-1; D might be TRBD1 (6 bases). The CDR3 extends over 15 amino acids. The germline gives CDR1 MNHEY, CDR2 SMNVEV (reference sequence). Between the trimmed V and J ends, which lost 3 bases and 4 bases, there was a span of 13 bases. This CDR3 reads CASSFSRDTYNEQFF. The CDR3, as DNA: TGTGCCAGCAGTTTCTCTCGGGACACTTACAATGAGCAGTTCTTC.

The chain's CDR3 is CASSPVGTQPQHF. CDR3 bases: TGTGCCAGCTCACCAGTAGGGACTCAGCCCCAGCATTTT. V gene TRBV18 combines with J gene TRBJ1-5; D may be TRBD1 (5 bases). The CDR3 has 13 amino acids. V gave up 2 bases and J gave up 6 bases, with 8 bases separating them. The germline V gene encodes CDR1 KGHSH and CDR2 LQKENI.

The chain joins TRBV2 to TRBJ2-2; TRBD1 matches 11 bases. In germline, CDR1 is SNHLY, CDR2 FYNNEI. V trimming: 6 bases; J trimming: 6 bases; junction bases outside the gene matches: 6. There are 15 residues in the CDR3. CDR3 in amino acids: CASRGGQGVSGELFF. The CDR3 DNA reads as TGTGCCAGCAGAGGGGGACAGGGGGTCTCCGGGGAGCTGTTTTTT.

Only one count was recorded for this clonotype. The chain carries TRBV29-1 and TRBJ1-2, with 9 nucleotides matching TRBD1. This CDR3 contains 14 residues. V shed 5 bases and J 3 bases; nucleotides not matched to a gene: 7. Per the germline V gene, CDR1 is SQVTM and CDR2 is ANQGSEA. The CDR3 nucleotides read TGCAGCGTTTATAACAGGGGGCATGACTATGGCTACACCTTC. Translation: CSVYNRGHDYGYTF.

In this sample, this clonotype turned up many times. This chain uses TRBV10-3 with TRBJ1-4; D remains ambiguous. Between the trimmed V and J ends, which lost 3 bases and 0 bases, there was a span of 11 bases. This CDR3 region has 16 residues. Germline-derived CDR1 and CDR2 are ENHRY and SYGVKD. Here the CDR3 DNA reads TGTGCCATCAGTGATGCGGGTATTACAACTAATGAAAAACTGTTTTTT. Amino acid sequence: CAISDAGITTNEKLFF.

This clonotype has only a few counts. The chain links TRBV20-1 to TRBJ2-3; D uncertain. CDR3 length equals 15 residues. CDR1 is DFQATT and CDR2 is SNEGSKA in the germline V gene (reference sequence). The germline V and J ends were trimmed by 3 bases and 1 base, with 14 bases remaining between them. The CDR3 DNA follows: TGCAGTGCTAGTTATGCGCGGAGCCGCACAGATACGCAGTATTTT. Protein product: CSASYARSRTDTQYF.

This clonotype was counted at least ten times. The chain is built from TRBV27 and TRBJ1-2, with D hard to call. Looked up from germline, CDR1 is MNHEY and CDR2 is SMNVEV (reference sequence). The CDR3 is made up of 15 amino acids. The V end was cut by 1 base, the J end by 0 bases, with 9 bases between. For the CDR3, the DNA is TGTGCCAGCAGTTTATGGACCACCCCTAACTATGGCTACACCTTC. Residues: CASSLWTTPNYGYTF.

This clonotype was seen at least ten times. The V call is TRBV29-1, the J call TRBJ2-1; 10 bases line up with TRBD2. This CDR3 is 13 amino acids long. J lost 3 bases, V lost 6 bases, and 2 bases had no gene match. Germline CDR1 is SQVTM and CDR2 is ANQGSEA. CDR3 coding DNA: TGCAGCGTACTAGCGGGAAACTACAATGAGCAGTTCTTC. It specifies CSVLAGNYNEQFF.

This clonotype appeared a single time. The genes are TRBV18 and TRBJ2-1; a weak D match, TRBD2 (5 bases). Germline loops: CDR1 KGHSH, CDR2 LQKENI. The CDR3 runs to 16 residues. V was clipped by 0 bases and J by 7 bases, with 16 bases between them. The CDR3 is CASSPPVKGGGNEQFF. CDR3 DNA: TGTGCCAGCTCACCACCGGTGAAGGGCGGAGGAAATGAGCAGTTCTTC.

This clonotype was observed at least ten times. The CDR3 is CASSLSGGSSYNEQFF. As DNA, the CDR3 is TGTGCCAGCAGTTTATCTGGGGGGAGCTCCTACAATGAGCAGTTCTTC. The V and J genes are TRBV27 and TRBJ2-1; D might be TRBD2 (6 bases). V lost 0 bases to trimming and J lost 0 bases, with 9 bases between them. Germline V gene data show CDR1 as MNHEY and CDR2 as SMNVEV (reference sequence). The CDR3 covers 16 residues.

This clonotype was counted at least ten times. The rearrangement joins TRBV24-1 to TRBJ2-5; D is possibly TRBD1 (5 bases). The CDR3 loop spans 14 amino acids. CDR1 and CDR2 from the germline V gene are KGHDR and SFDVKD. Trimming removed 5 bases at V and 1 base at J, with 10 bases between. This CDR3 reads CATSGTPPQETQYF. For the CDR3, the DNA is TGTGCCACCAGTGGGACACCACCCCAAGAGACCCAGTACTTC.

This clonotype was counted many times. The gene calls are TRBV2 and TRBJ2-1; no clear D. Germline lookup yields CDR1 SNHLY and CDR2 FYNNEI. This CDR3 has 14 residues. V was shortened by 5 bases and J by 5 bases, with 13 bases between the two germline ends. The CDR3 DNA reads TGTGCCAGCAGTCAAACAGCCGACCACAATGAGCAGTTCTTC. This gives the protein CASSQTADHNEQFF.

This chain uses TRBV11-2 with TRBJ1-4; D call uncertain. This CDR3 has 12 residues. The germline V gene encodes CDR1 SGHAT and CDR2 FQNNGV. Between the trimmed V and J ends, which lost 1 base and 6 bases, there was a span of 3 bases. The CDR3: CASSLVDEKLFF. CDR3 DNA sequence: TGTGCCAGCAGCTTAGTTGATGAAAAACTGTTTTTT.

The rearrangement joins TRBV20-1 to TRBJ1-6; 9 positions match TRBD1. Germline loops: CDR1 DFQATT, CDR2 SNEGSKA (reference sequence). V shed 3 bases and J 7 bases; nucleotides not matched to a gene: 4. The CDR3 contains 14 residues. CDR3 bases: TGCAGTGCTAGGTCCGGACAGGGGAATTCACCCCTCCACTTT. Translating it yields CSARSGQGNSPLHF.

This clonotype was seen once. The chain couples TRBV19 to TRBJ2-7, with a possible D match to TRBD2 (7 bases). The CDR3 totals 13 residues. The V gene lost 5 bases and the J gene lost 2 bases, with 10 bases spanning the gap. Germline V gene lookup returns CDR1 LNHDA and CDR2 SQIVND (reference sequence). In DNA, the CDR3 is TGTGCCAGTAGTCGAGGGGGGGCCTACGAGCAGTACTTC. The encoded protein is CASSRGGAYEQYF.

Notes on this clonotype: A much larger clone lies one base from this, so it may be a read error. This chain links TRBV7-9 with TRBJ1-1, with 7 bases identical to TRBD1. With 1 base clipped from V and 4 bases from J, the junction kept 12 bases outside the gene matches. CDR1 and CDR2 from the germline V gene are SEHNR and FQNEAQ (reference sequence). The CDR3 is made up of 17 amino acids. The CDR3 coding sequence is TGTGCCAGCAGCTTAGACTTGACCAGGGGGTGGGTCACTGAAGCTTTCTTT. This sequence encodes CASSLDLTRGWVTEAFF.

The chain employs TRBV19 and TRBJ1-1; D is undetermined. The length of the CDR3 is 13 residues. Trimming removed 3 bases from V and 8 bases from J, with 13 bases in between. Germline CDR1 and CDR2: LNHDA and SQIVND (reference sequence). Here the CDR3 reads CASSIPAHQEAFF. CDR3 nucleotide sequence: TGTGCCAGTAGTATCCCAGCCCACCAGGAAGCTTTCTTT. Variable domain in full (rest from reference TRBV19 and TRBJ1-1): DGGITQSPKYLFRKEGQNVTLSCEQNLNHDAMYWYRQDPGQGLRLIYYSQIVNDFQKGDIAEGYSVSREKKESFPLTVTSAQKNPTAFYLCASSIPAHQEAFFGQGTRLTVV.

This clonotype has at least ten counts. CDR3 in amino acids: CASSLEAGNQPQHF. The CDR3 DNA reads as TGTGCCAGCAGTTTGGAGGCCGGGAATCAGCCCCAGCATTTT. V is TRBV7-8 and J is TRBJ1-5; D uncertain. Germline assignment: CDR1 SGHVS and CDR2 FQNEAQ. The V end lost 6 bases, the J end lost 4 bases, and 13 bases lay between the germline ends. The CDR3 is 14 amino acids.

The chain is built from TRBV19 and TRBJ2-2, with 7 bases lining up with TRBD1. The CDR3 runs to 18 residues. V shed 7 bases, J shed 3 bases, and the junction held 17 bases outside the gene matches. Per germline, CDR1 LNHDA and CDR2 SQIVND (reference sequence). The CDR3 loop reads CASTSSRTGKGDTGELFF. The CDR3 nucleotides are TGTGCCAGTACTTCTTCAAGGACAGGCAAGGGGGACACCGGGGAGCTGTTTTTT.

This clonotype was detected ten times or more. The chain employs TRBV6-1 and TRBJ1-6, with 8 bases identical to TRBD1. V gave up 6 bases and J gave up 10 bases; unmatched junction bases: 11. Germline V gene data show CDR1 as MNHNS and CDR2 as SASEGT. CDR3 length: 15 residues. The CDR3 loop is CASREQGVLGSPLHF. The CDR3, as DNA: TGTGCCAGCAGGGAACAGGGGGTTCTTGGCTCACCCCTCCACTTT.

The sample holds many counts of this clonotype. This chain uses TRBV29-1 with TRBJ2-7, with 8 bases lining up with TRBD2. V trimming: 3 bases; J trimming: 1 base; junction bases outside the gene matches: 2. In germline, CDR1 is SQVTM, CDR2 ANQGSEA. The CDR3 has 13 amino acids. The CDR3 loop reads CSVEVAGSYEQYF. CDR3 in DNA: TGCAGCGTTGAGGTAGCGGGATCCTACGAGCAGTACTTC.

Points on this clonotype: A much larger clone lies one base from this, so it may be a read error. The chain has TRBV20-1 and TRBJ2-7; a possible D gene is TRBD1 (6 bases). V lost 0 bases and J lost 5, with 11 bases in between. There are 13 residues in the CDR3. Germline assignment: CDR1 DFQATT and CDR2 SNEGSKA (reference sequence). The CDR3 sequence: CSARDDRRHEQYF. The CDR3 bases are TGCAGTGCTAGAGATGACAGGAGGCACGAGCAGTACTTC.

This clonotype was found many times. J is TRBJ2-3 and V is TRBV18; D is perhaps TRBD1 (6 bases). Germline values: CDR1 KGHSH, CDR2 LQKENI. Trimming left V 4 bases short and J 2 bases short, with 13 bases between. This CDR3 has 15 residues. The CDR3 reads CASSLSTGSTDTQYF. The CDR3, as DNA: TGTGCCAGCTCACTCTCGACAGGCTCCACAGATACGCAGTATTTT.